Given below is one TCR beta chain in context. The sample holds a few counts of this clone. Its antigen remains undetermined. No base qualities exist here, and no much larger clone lies one base off it. This sample was taken from a study of sequential checkpoint blockade in melanoma (dated by TCRdb to 2018 to 2020). Concerning the study at large: In a 1:1 randomization, patients received either first-line nivolumab then ipilimumab (arm A) or ipilimumab then nivolumab (arm B). Both trial sequences were followed by maintenance nivolumab. Matched tumor biopsies were taken from over 20 patients before treatment and at week 13, after single-agent nivolumab (arm A) or ipilimumab (arm B). DNA from about a hundred pretreatment melanoma tumor samples was subjected to TCRbeta immunosequencing. The same lesion was the source of 75% to 90% of the matched pre- and post-treatment tumor biopsy pairs. The paper's findings and limits, for the study overall: In the nivolumab-first arm (arm A), pretreatment tumor TIL clonality was associated with response (P = .04). The model for predicting response that combines TCR metrics with mutation burden needs to be validated in larger, independent patient cohorts. Patients with increases in tumor T-cell fraction and clonality by week 13 were approximately 30 times more likely to achieve clinical benefit. PD-L1 staining and CD8+ T-cell counts correlated with tumor T-cell fraction and clonality, whereas mutational load did not. Within-arm analyses of tumor T-cell fraction were constrained by small sample sizes and reduced statistical power.

TCRbeta CDR3 regions were immunosequenced from genomic DNA with the immunoSEQ Assay. Prior to high-throughput sequencing, genomic DNA was amplified by bias-controlled multiplex PCR. The original pipeline was this. To quantify the absolute abundance of each unique TCRbeta CDR3 region, the sequences were collapsed and filtered. Clonality, defined as 1 minus Pielou's evenness, was calculated using only productive rearrangements. Tumor T-cell fraction was calculated by normalizing TCRbeta template counts to the amount of usable DNA, which was estimated from several housekeeping genes. A previously published method was used to identify clones whose frequencies were significantly greater in on-treatment samples than in baseline samples. Here the immuneACCESS table is served through TCRdb, limited to in-frame sequences with V and J called. Missing clones are a known gap in these copies; in checked studies unresolved V genes cover under half, and the rest lacks a known reason. From that table come the V and J calls and clone size; the DNA was used to work out D and trimming. This sample lists about 6,400 clones; 15% to 20% were detected once. The top ten constitute about 16% of the sample.

The treatment or condition label here, explained by the study, means: randomized to nivolumab then ipilimumab (arm A) or the reverse (arm B). None of the patients in the trial had previously been given DNA-damaging chemotherapy. The samples were obtained from melanoma patients enrolled in CheckMate 064, an open-label, randomized phase II trial testing sequential checkpoint blockade. Genomic DNA from formalin-fixed paraffin-embedded (FFPE) tissue samples was used for tumor TCR sequencing. A distance of 12 bases separates the germline ends of V and J, which lose 1 base and 3 bases respectively. From a lookup of the germline V gene, CDR1 and CDR2 are SGHDN and FVKESK. The CDR3, cysteine through phenylalanine, is 15 amino acids long. Kept here is only the CDR3 DNA, which spans 45 bases and is read in frame from base 1.

Rearrangement joined TRBV14 to TRBJ1-1, and TRBD1 may be the D gene, going by 5 matching bases. This TCR was recovered from a human donor with melanoma. This specimen was tumor tissue (inferred from file names), taken from a patient given nivolumab and ipilimumab in sequence. The DNA sequence follows: TGTGCCAGCAGCCAAGGACAGATCCGGGACACTGAAGCTTTCTTT. The translation is CASSQGQIRDTEAFF.